This TCR beta chain derives from a study of sequential checkpoint blockade in melanoma. On the study more broadly: Arm A got nivolumab then ipilimumab; arm B the reverse, 1:1. Each arm's sequence ended with maintenance nivolumab.

Treatment here: randomized to nivolumab then ipilimumab (arm A) or the reverse (arm B). From thawed PBMCs, live CD3+CD8+ cells negative for CD19 and CD56 were sorted. V was trimmed by 2 bases and J by 3 bases, leaving 10 bases between them. The CDR3 sequence is 15 residues long. The germline CDR1 and CDR2 sequences are SEHNR and FQNEAQ (reference sequence). TCRdb's table, derived via immunoSEQ multiplex PCR, lists solely in-frame clones and lacks some. The table includes over 10,000 clones, around 70% detected once. This specimen consisted of CD8+ T cells sorted from blood (inferred from file names), obtained from a patient given nivolumab and ipilimumab in sequence. This chain uses TRBV7-9 with TRBJ1-4; D is undetermined. The receptor was derived from a human donor with melanoma. The CDR3 nucleotides read TGTGCCAGCAGCTTACCCGAAACAGCTAATGAAAAACTGTTTTTT. Translation gives CASSLPETANEKLFF.